The entry below describes one TCR beta chain. This CDR3 is built from 16 residues. Germline V lookup: CDR1 WNHNN, CDR2 SYGVQD (reference sequence). After removal of 4 bases from V and 8 bases from J, the junction contained 12 bases not matched to a gene. The sample originates from a study of blood T cell repertoires in COVID-19. Clones were sequenced by immunoSEQ multiplex PCR, and TCRdb holds only the in-frame ones, with some missing. The table includes fewer than 80,000 clones, around nine tenths detected once. This sequence joins TRBV10-1 and TRBJ2-1; TRBD2 matches at 9 bases. Sequences were obtained from peripheral blood. The sequence was collected from a man aged 25-40 years with acute or convalescent COVID-19. The CDR3 nucleotides are TGCGCCAGCAGTGGAAGTCTCGGCGGGAGGGAGGATGAGCAGTTCTTC. Its protein product is CASSGSLGGREDEQFF.